This T cell receptor beta chain was identified during a study of graft-versus-host responses after intestinal transplantation. A word on this clone: The antigen is not known. The DNA is omitted, as the CDR3 cannot be located on it reliably, and the CDR3 follows TCRdb's listing.

Germline-derived CDR1 and CDR2 are SGHKS and YYEKEE (reference sequence). The CDR3 contains 16 residues when both ends are counted. Clones were read by immunoSEQ multiplex PCR, and TCRdb kept only the in-frame ones, dropping some. The table lists roughly 34,000 clones, 94% of them singletons, with approximately 0.22% in the top ten. The material was unstimulated CD4+ T cells sorted from spleen or lymph node cells, obtained before transplant. The gene calls are TRBV5-5 and TRBJ2-5; the table's D call of TRBD2 was not tested on the DNA. The TCR sequence derives from a human donor who was the organ donor for an intestinal transplant. The CDR3 region is CASSFGPGGSQETQYF.